Listed here are 8 T cell receptor beta chains from one sample, sequenced in a study of T cell responses to AZD1222 COVID-19 vaccine. The assay was immunoSEQ multiplex PCR, and TCRdb's table has in-frame clones only and misses some. This sample has 120,000 or so clones, with over 85% found just once. Sequenced here: peripheral blood, sampled 28 days after the second AZD1222 dose. The source is an adult who received the AZD1222 COVID-19 vaccine.

The chain uses TRBV10-3 and TRBJ2-2; 8 bases map to TRBD1. Germline trimming cut 5 bases from V and 0 bases from J; bases unmatched to any gene: 2. The germline CDR1 and CDR2 sequences are ENHRY and SYGVKD. This CDR3 region has 15 residues. CDR3 protein: CAISTGQANTGELFF. The DNA for the CDR3 is TGTGCCATCAGTACGGGACAGGCGAACACCGGGGAGCTGTTTTTT.

The chain employs TRBV21-1 and TRBJ1-1; the table's D call, TRBD1, has no DNA check behind it. TRBV21-1 is termed a pseudogene. The CDR3 is 14 amino acids. The CDR3 here is CASSTTGVNTEAFF. The CDR3 DNA follows: TGTGCCAGCAGCACAACAGGGGTGAACACTGAAGCTTTCTTT.

The rearrangement links TRBV7-9 to TRBJ1-6; D remains ambiguous. CDR3 length equals 14 residues. V lost 5 bases, J lost 0 bases, and 5 bases lay in between. The V gene's germline CDR1 is SEHNR and CDR2 FQNEAQ (reference sequence). CDR3 amino acids: CASSPSSYNSPLHF. The CDR3 nucleotides are TGTGCCAGCAGCCCGAGCTCCTATAATTCACCCCTCCACTTT.

The V call is TRBV5-1, the J call TRBJ2-5; the match to TRBD1 covers 7 bases. Germline trimming cut 5 bases from V and 2 bases from J; bases unmatched to any gene: 9. The CDR3 runs to 15 residues. Per the germline V gene, CDR1 is SGHRS and CDR2 is YFSETQ. The chain's CDR3 is CASSSTGIYQETQYF. Written as DNA, the CDR3 is TGCGCCAGCAGTTCGACAGGGATCTATCAAGAGACCCAGTACTTC.

The genes are TRBV11-3 and TRBJ2-5; maybe TRBD2 (6 bases). Looked up from germline, CDR1 is SGHNT and CDR2 is YENEEA. CDR3 size: 14 residues. V gave up 5 bases and J gave up 5 bases, with 15 bases separating them. The CDR3 DNA sequence: TGTGCCAGCAGCGACGGCGGAGGGGACGAGACCCAGTACTTC. Encoded protein: CASSDGGGDETQYF.

The rearrangement uses TRBV4-1 and TRBJ2-2, with 8 bases lining up with TRBD1. The V and J ends lost 3 bases and 4 bases, in that order; junction bases with no gene match: 7. The germline V gene encodes CDR1 MGHRA and CDR2 YSYEKL. The CDR3 spans 16 residues. CDR3 residues: CASSQTDRVLTGELFF. In nucleotides, the CDR3 is TGCGCCAGCAGCCAGACGGACAGGGTGCTCACCGGGGAGCTGTTTTTT.

The chain links TRBV3-1 (or the pseudogene TRBV3-2) to TRBJ2-3; 10 bases map to TRBD1. CDR1 is LGHDT and CDR2 is YNNKEL in the germline V gene (reference sequence). Unmatched junction bases numbered 8, after V lost 1 base and J lost 7 bases. The CDR3 is 16 residues long. CDR3 loop: CASSQGRDRGIHTQYF. DNA for the CDR3: TGTGCCAGCAGCCAAGGCCGGGACAGGGGTATCCATACGCAGTATTTT.

The chain recombines TRBV6-1 with TRBJ2-7; D ambiguous. Germline lookup yields CDR1 MNHNS and CDR2 SASEGT. The CDR3 is 15 residues long. Trimming took 2 bases from V and 3 from J, leaving 14 bases between them. The CDR3 spells CASSEIGHSNYEQYF. The CDR3, as DNA: TGTGCCAGCAGTGAAATAGGGCACTCAAACTACGAGCAGTACTTC.